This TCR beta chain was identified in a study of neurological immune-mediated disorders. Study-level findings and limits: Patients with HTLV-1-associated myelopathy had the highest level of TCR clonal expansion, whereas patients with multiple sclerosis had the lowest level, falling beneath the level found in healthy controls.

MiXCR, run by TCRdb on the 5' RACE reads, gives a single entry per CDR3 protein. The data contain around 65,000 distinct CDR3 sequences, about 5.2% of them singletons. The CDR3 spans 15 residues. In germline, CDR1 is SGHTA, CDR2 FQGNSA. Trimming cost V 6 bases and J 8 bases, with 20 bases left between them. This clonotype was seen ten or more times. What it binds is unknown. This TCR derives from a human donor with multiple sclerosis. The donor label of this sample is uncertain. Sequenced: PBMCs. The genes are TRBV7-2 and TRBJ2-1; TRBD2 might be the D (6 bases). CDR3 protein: CASSRTGTGNHEQFF. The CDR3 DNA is TGTGCCAGCAGTCGTACCGGGACTGGTAACCATGAGCAGTTCTTC.